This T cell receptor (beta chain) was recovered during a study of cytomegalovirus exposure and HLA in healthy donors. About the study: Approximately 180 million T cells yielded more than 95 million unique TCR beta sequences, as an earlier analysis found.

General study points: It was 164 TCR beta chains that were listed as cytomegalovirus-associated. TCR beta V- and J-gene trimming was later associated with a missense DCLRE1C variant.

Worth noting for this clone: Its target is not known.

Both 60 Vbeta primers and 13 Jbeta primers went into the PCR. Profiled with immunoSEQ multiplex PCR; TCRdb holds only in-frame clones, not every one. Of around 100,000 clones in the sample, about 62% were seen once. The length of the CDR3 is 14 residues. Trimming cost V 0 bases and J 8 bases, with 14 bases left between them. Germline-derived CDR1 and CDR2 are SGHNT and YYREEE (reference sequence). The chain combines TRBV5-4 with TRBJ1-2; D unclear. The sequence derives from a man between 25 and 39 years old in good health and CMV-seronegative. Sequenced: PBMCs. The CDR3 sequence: CASSLERYSWGYTF. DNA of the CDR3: TGTGCCAGCAGCTTGGAGAGATATAGCTGGGGCTACACCTTC. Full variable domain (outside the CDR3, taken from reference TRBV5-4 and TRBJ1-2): ETGVTQSPTHLIKTRGQQVTLRCSSQSGHNTVSWYQQALGQGPQFIFQYYREEENGRGNFPPRFSGLQFPNYSSELNVNALELDDSALYLCASSLERYSWGYTFGSGTRLTVV.